This TCR beta chain came from a study of CD8 T cells in Susac syndrome. General study points: As the study acknowledged, the number of individuals who were part of its TCR sequencing and HLA analysis was relatively small.

Random hexamers were used to reverse transcribe 0.5 to 1 ug of RNA. The method of amplification for TCR beta CDR3 was immunoSEQ multiplex PCR, covering 54 Vbeta and 13 Jbeta. TCRdb re-called the immunoSEQ multiplex PCR reads through MiXCR, storing one row per CDR3 protein. The sample shows about 290,000 distinct CDR3 sequences, approximately 89% of them seen only once. Patients with stable or active relapsing-remitting disease, all of them treatment-naive, made up the multiple sclerosis controls. About this clonotype itself: Its cognate antigen is unknown.

Deletions cut 0 bases from V and 7 bases from J, with 12 bases between. Germline CDR1 and CDR2: MNHEY and SMNVEV (reference sequence). There are 14 residues in the CDR3. This clonotype was obtained from a human donor with multiple sclerosis. This sequence joins TRBV27 and TRBJ1-2; possible D gene TRBD1, 6 bases. The specimen was CD8+ T cells from PBMCs. CDR3 residues: CASSLSGRGSGYTF. As DNA, the CDR3 is TGTGCCAGCAGTTTATCGGGAAGGGGGAGTGGCTACACCTTC.